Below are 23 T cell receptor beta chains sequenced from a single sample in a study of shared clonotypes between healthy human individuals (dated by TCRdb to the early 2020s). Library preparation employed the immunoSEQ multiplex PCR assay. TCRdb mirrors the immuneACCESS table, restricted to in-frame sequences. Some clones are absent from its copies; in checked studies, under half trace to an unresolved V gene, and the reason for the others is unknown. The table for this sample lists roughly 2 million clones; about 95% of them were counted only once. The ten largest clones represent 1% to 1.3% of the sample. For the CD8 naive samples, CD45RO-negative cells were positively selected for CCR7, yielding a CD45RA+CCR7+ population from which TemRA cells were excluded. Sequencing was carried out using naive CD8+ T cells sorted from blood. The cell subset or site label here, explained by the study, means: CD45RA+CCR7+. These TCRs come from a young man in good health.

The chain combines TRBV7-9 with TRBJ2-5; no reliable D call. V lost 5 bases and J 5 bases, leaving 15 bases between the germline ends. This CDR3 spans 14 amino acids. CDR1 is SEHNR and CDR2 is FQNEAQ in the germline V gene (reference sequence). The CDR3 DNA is TGTGCCAGCAGCCCCCGGACGGAATTGGAGACCCAGTACTTC. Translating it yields CASSPRTELETQYF.

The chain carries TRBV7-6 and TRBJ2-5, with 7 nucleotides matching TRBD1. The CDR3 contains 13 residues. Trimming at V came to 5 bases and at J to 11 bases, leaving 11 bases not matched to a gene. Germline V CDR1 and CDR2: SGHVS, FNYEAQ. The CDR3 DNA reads TGTGCCAGCAGCGGTGGGGACAGCCCGGAGCAGTACTTC. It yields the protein CASSGGDSPEQYF.

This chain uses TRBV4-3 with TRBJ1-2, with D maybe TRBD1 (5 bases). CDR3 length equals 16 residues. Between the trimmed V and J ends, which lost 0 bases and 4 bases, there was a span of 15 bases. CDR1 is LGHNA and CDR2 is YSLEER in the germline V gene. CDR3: CASSQDGTGGGYGYTF. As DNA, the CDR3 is TGCGCCAGCAGCCAAGATGGTACAGGCGGAGGCTATGGCTACACCTTC.

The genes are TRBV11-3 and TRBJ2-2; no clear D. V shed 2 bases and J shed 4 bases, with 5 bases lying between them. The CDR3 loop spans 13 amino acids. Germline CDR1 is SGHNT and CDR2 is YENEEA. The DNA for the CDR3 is TGTGCCAGCAGCTTAATAACCACCGGGGAGCTGTTTTTT. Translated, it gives CASSLITTGELFF.

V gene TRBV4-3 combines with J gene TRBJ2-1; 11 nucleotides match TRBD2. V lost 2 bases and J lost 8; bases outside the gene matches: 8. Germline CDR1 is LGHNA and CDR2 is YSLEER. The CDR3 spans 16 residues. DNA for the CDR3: TGCGCCAGCAGCCAATTAATTAGCGGGAGGGCCGATGAGCAGTTCTTC. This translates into CASSQLISGRADEQFF.

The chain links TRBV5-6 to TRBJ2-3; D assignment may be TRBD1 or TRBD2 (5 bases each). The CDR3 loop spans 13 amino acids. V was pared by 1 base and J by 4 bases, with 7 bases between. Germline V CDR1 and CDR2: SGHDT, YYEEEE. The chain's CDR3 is CASSLSGPDTQYF. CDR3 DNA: TGTGCCAGCAGCTTGTCGGGGCCAGATACGCAGTATTTT.

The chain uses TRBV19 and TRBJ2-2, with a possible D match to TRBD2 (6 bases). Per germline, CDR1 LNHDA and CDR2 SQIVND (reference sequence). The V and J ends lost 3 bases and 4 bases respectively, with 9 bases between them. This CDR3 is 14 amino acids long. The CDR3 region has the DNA TGTGCCAGTAGTATTGGCGGGGCCACCGGGGAGCTGTTTTTT. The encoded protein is CASSIGGATGELFF.

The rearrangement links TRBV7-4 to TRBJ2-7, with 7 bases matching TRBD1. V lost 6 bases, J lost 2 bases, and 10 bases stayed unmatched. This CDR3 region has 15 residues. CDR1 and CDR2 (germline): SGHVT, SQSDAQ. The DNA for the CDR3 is TGTGCCAGCAGTTACCCCGGGACAGAAGCCTACGAGCAGTACTTC. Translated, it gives CASSYPGTEAYEQYF.

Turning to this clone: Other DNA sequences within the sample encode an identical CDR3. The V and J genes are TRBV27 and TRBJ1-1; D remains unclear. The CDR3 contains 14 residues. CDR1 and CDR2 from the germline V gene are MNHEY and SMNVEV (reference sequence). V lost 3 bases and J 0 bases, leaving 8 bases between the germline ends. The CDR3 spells CASSLTVLNTEAFF. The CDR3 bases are TGTGCCAGCAGTTTGACGGTTCTGAACACTGAAGCTTTCTTT.

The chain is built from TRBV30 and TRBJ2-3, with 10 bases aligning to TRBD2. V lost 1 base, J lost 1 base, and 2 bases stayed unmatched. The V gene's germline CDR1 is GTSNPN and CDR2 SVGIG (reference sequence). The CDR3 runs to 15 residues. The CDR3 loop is CAWSAGTSGTDTQYF. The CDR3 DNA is TGTGCCTGGAGTGCCGGGACTAGCGGCACAGATACGCAGTATTTT.

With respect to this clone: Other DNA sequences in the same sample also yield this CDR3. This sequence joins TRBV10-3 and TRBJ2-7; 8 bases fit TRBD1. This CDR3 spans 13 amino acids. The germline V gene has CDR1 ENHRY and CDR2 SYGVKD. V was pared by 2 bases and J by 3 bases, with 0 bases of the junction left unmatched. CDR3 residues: CAISETGGYEQYF. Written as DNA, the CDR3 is TGTGCCATCAGTGAGACAGGGGGCTACGAGCAGTACTTC.

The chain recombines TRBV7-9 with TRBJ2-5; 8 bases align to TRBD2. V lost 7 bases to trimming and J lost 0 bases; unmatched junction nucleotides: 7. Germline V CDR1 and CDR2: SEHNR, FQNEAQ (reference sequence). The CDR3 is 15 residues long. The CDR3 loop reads CASTPAGGYQETQYF. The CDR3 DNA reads TGTGCCAGCACCCCGGCGGGGGGCTACCAAGAGACCCAGTACTTC.

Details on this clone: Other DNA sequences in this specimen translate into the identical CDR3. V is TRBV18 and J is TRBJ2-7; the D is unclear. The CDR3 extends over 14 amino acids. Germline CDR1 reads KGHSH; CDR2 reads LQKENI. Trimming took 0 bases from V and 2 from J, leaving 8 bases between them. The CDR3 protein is CASSPPGGPYEQYF. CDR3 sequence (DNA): TGTGCCAGCTCACCACCGGGTGGGCCCTACGAGCAGTACTTC. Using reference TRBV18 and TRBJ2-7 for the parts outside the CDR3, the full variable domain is NAGVMQNPRHLVRRRGQEARLRCSPMKGHSHVYWYRQLPEEGLKFMVYLQKENIIDESGMPKERFSAEFPKEGPSILRIQQVVRGDSAAYFCASSPPGGPYEQYFGPGTRLTVT.

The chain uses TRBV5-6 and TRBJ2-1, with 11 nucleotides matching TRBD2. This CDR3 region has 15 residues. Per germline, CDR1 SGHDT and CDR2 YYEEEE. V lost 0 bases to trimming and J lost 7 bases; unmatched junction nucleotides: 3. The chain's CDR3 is CASSLVAGGLNEQFF. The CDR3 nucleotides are TGTGCCAGCAGCTTGGTAGCGGGAGGGTTAAATGAGCAGTTCTTC.

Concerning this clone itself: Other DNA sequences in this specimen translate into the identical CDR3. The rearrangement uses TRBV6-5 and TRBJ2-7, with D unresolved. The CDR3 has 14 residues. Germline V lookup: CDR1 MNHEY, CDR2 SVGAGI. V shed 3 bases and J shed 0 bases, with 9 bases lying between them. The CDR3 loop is CASSYSSPSYEQYF. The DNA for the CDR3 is TGTGCCAGCAGTTATAGTTCACCCTCCTACGAGCAGTACTTC.

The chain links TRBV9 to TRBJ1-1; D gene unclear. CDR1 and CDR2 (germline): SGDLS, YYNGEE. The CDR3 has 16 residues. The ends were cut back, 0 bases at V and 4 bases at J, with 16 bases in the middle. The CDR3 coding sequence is TGTGCCAGCAGCGTAGCGGGCGGGGAGTTTCTCACTGAAGCTTTCTTT. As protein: CASSVAGGEFLTEAFF.

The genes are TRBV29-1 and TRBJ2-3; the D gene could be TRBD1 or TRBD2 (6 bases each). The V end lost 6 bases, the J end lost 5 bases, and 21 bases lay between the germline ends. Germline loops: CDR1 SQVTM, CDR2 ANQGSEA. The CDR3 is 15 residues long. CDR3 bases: TGCAGCGTGACACTTGATAACGGGGGCATAGATACGCAGTATTTT. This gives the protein CSVTLDNGGIDTQYF.

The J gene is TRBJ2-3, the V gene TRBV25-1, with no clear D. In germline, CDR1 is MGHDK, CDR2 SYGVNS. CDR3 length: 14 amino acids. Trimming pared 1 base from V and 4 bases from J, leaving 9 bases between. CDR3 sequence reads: CASSESDEADTQYF. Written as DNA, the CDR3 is TGTGCCAGCAGTGAATCCGATGAGGCAGATACGCAGTATTTT.

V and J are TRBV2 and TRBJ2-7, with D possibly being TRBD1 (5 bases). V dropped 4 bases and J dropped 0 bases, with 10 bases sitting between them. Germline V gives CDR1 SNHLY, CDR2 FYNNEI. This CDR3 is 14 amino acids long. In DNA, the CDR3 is TGTGCCAGCAGTGGCGTGGACACCTCCTACGAGCAGTACTTC. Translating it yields CASSGVDTSYEQYF.

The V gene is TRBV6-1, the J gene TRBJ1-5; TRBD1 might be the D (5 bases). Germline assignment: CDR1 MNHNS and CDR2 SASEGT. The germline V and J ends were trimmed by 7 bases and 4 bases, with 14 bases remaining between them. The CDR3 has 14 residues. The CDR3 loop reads CASTQVGRNQPQHF. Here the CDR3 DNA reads TGTGCCAGCACCCAGGTGGGGCGTAATCAGCCCCAGCATTTT.

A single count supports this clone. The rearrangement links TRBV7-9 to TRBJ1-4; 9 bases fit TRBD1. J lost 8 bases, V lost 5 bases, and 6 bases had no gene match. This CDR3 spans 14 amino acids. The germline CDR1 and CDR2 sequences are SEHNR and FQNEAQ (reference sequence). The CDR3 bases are TGTGCCAGCAGCCTGGGACAGGGAGAAGAAAAACTGTTTTTT. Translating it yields CASSLGQGEEKLFF.

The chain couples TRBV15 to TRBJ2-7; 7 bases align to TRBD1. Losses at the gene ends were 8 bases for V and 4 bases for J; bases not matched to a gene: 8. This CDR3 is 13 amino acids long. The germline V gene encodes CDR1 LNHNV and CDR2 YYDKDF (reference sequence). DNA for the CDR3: TGTGCCACCGCCGACAGGGAAAGTTACGAGCAGTACTTC. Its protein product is CATADRESYEQYF.

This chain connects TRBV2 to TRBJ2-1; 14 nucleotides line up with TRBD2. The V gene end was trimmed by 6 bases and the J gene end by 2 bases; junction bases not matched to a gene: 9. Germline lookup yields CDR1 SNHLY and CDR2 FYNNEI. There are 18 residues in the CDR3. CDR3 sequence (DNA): TGTGCCAGCAGCCCAGCGACTAGCGGGGGGGCCGCCTACAATGAGCAGTTCTTC. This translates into CASSPATSGGAAYNEQFF.